This TCR beta chain was sequenced for a study of OX40 agonist ivuxolimab in advanced cancers. Background on the whole study: Ivuxolimab was a fully human IgG2 agonistic monoclonal antibody targeting the costimulatory receptor OX40 (CD134). Intravenous ivuxolimab was administered to patients every 2 weeks at six dose levels: 0.01, 0.1, 0.3, 1.5, 3 and 10 mg/kg. Of the approximately 50 dose-escalation patients, hepatocellular carcinoma was present in approximately 20, melanoma in roughly 15, renal cell carcinoma in 9 and head and neck cancer in 9. A male proportion of around 83% and a mean age of 60 years, ranging from about 23 to 90, were recorded for the dose-escalation cohort. Patients were allowed to have had prior anti-PD-1, anti-PD-L1 or anti-CTLA-4 therapy, and approximately 41% of the dose-escalation patients had previously received checkpoint inhibitors. Partial responses were achieved by three dose-escalation patients, of whom one had hepatocellular carcinoma and two had cutaneous melanoma. Peripheral TCRbeta sequencing aimed to test whether ivuxolimab altered TCR sequence diversity and caused clonal T-cell expansion. The paper describes the monotherapy dose-escalation part (N of about 52 patients) of the phase I trial of ivuxolimab. Overall results and qualifications from the work: In the 0.1-3.0 mg/kg groups, partial responders had among the lowest normalized peripheral clonal expansion, particularly in CD8+ T cells. After ivuxolimab, CD8+ T cells had more expanded clones than CD4+ T cells on average. The antigen specificity of the clonally expanded peripheral T cells was not determined. Low levels of normalized T-cell clonal expansion were also seen in some nonresponding patients. At doses of 0.1 to 3.0 mg/kg, clonal expansion of both CD4+ and CD8+ T cells in blood was seen between baseline and week 6.

Trimming takes 4 bases off V and 10 bases off J; junction bases not matched to a gene: 13. Taken from cysteine to phenylalanine, the CDR3 has 15 residues. The sequence is cut down to CDR3 DNA, 45 bases in frame from base 1. Looking up the germline V gene yields CDR1 SQVTM and CDR2 ANQGSEA. Patients with a history of autoimmune disease or receiving systemic immunosuppression were excluded from the trial. Peripheral blood for TCR sequencing was drawn from every dose cohort at baseline, at cycle 4 day 1 and at cycle 7 day 1. The samples were drawn from a first-in-human, open-label, multicenter phase I dose-escalation trial of ivuxolimab. Adults with locally advanced or metastatic head and neck squamous cell, hepatocellular, melanoma or renal cell carcinoma were enrolled in the trial. Before TCR sequencing, CD4+ T cells and CD8+ T cells were sorted from peripheral blood as separate populations. For sequencing of the TCRbeta CDR3 region, genomic DNA was extracted from the sorted cells. TCRbeta CDR3 regions were sequenced using the immunoSEQ Assay. TCRdb took over this immuneACCESS table, retaining in-frame rearrangements with V and J assigned. Such tables are incomplete; in checked studies, under half of the missing clones stem from an unresolved V gene, and the remainder is unexplained. Recorded for this sample are around 83,000 clones; 88% of them occurred a single time. The top ten clonotypes cover over 4% of the sample.

This clone was observed a handful of times. No cognate antigen has been identified for it. Base qualities are not at hand, and no much larger clone is one base apart. The material sequenced was CD4+ or CD8+ T cells sorted from blood, taken in a trial of the OX40 agonist ivuxolimab. The chain joins TRBV29-1 to TRBJ2-1, with TRBD2 identical over 10 junction bases. This sequence was found in an adult with an advanced solid tumor such as melanoma, head and neck, liver or kidney cancer. Here is the DNA: TGCAGCGTTGGTCTAGCGGGAGCCTCGGACCCGGAGCAGTTCTTC. This codes for CSVGLAGASDPEQFF.